What follows are 28 T cell receptor beta chains derived from one specimen sequenced in a study of OX40 agonist ivuxolimab in advanced cancers. Only in-frame clones appear in the TCRdb table, and some are missing; sequencing was by immunoSEQ multiplex PCR. The repertoire includes under 150,000 clones, approximately 94% of them detected once, and approximately 1% sits in the top ten. Material: CD4+ or CD8+ T cells sorted from blood, obtained in a trial of the OX40 agonist ivuxolimab. All receptors derive from an adult with an advanced solid tumor such as melanoma, head and neck, liver or kidney cancer.

The V and J genes are TRBV28 and TRBJ1-4; D gene ambiguous. CDR1 MDHEN and CDR2 SYDVKM come from the germline V gene. V was cut by 4 bases and J by 6 bases, with 6 bases left in between. This CDR3 contains 12 residues. Written as DNA, the CDR3 is TGTGCCAGCAGTTACCCCCATGAAAAACTGTTTTTT. Its translation: CASSYPHEKLFF. Filled out from reference TRBV28 and TRBJ1-4, the complete variable domain reads DVKVTQSSRYLVKRTGEKVFLECVQDMDHENMFWYRQDPGLGLRLIYFSYDVKMKEKGDIPEGYSVSREKKERFSLILESASTNQTSMYLCASSYPHEKLFFGSGTQLSVL.

The rearrangement links TRBV19 to TRBJ1-5; a weak D match, TRBD1 (5 bases). The CDR3 contains 14 residues. Trimming pared 5 bases from V and 2 bases from J, leaving 10 bases between. Per germline, CDR1 LNHDA and CDR2 SQIVND (reference sequence). The CDR3 here is CASSPGWGNQPQHF. DNA of the CDR3: TGTGCCAGTAGTCCAGGGTGGGGCAATCAGCCCCAGCATTTT.

The CDR3 region has the DNA TGTGCCAGCAGTTTCGGCTCAGGGATTATCACTGAAGCTTTCTTT. Protein: CASSFGSGIITEAFF. The chain uses TRBV28 and TRBJ1-1, with D possibly being TRBD1 (5 bases). This CDR3 region has 15 residues. CDR1 and CDR2 from the germline V gene are MDHEN and SYDVKM. Deletions cut 3 bases from V and 4 bases from J, with 15 bases between.

V usage is TRBV6-6 and J usage is TRBJ2-1; 7 nucleotides align to TRBD2. The CDR3 is made up of 16 amino acids. Germline loops: CDR1 MNHNY, CDR2 SVGAGI (reference sequence). Trimming at V came to 2 bases and at J to 8 bases, leaving 12 bases not matched to a gene. The CDR3 DNA sequence: TGTGCCAGCAGTTACCAAATCGGGGTAGCGGGCGATGAGCAGTTCTTC. Translated: CASSYQIGVAGDEQFF.

The table lists this clone with a count of one. The chain combines TRBV18 with TRBJ2-5; perhaps D is TRBD1 or TRBD2 (5 bases each). Trimming cost V 0 bases and J 5 bases, with 13 bases left between them. This CDR3 comprises 15 residues. Germline V gene data show CDR1 as KGHSH and CDR2 as LQKENI. The CDR3 spells CASSPPGTNGETQYF. Written as DNA, the CDR3 is TGTGCCAGCTCACCACCCGGGACGAATGGGGAGACCCAGTACTTC.

The chain recombines TRBV6-5 with TRBJ1-3; no firm D call. CDR3 length equals 15 residues. The V and J ends lost 7 bases and 6 bases respectively, with 19 bases between them. The germline gives CDR1 MNHEY, CDR2 SVGAGI. The DNA for the CDR3 is TGTGCCAGCACGACGATGTCACCAACCTCAAACACCATATATTTT. This codes for CASTTMSPTSNTIYF.

This sequence joins TRBV5-5 and TRBJ2-2; tentatively, D is TRBD1 (5 bases). The germline CDR1 and CDR2 sequences are SGHKS and YYEKEE (reference sequence). V lost 4 bases and J lost 5, with 9 bases in between. This CDR3 region has 13 residues. This chain's CDR3 is CASSPRETGELFF. The CDR3 DNA sequence: TGTGCCAGCAGCCCCAGGGAAACCGGGGAGCTGTTTTTT. Full variable domain (rest looked up from reference TRBV5-5 and TRBJ2-2): DAGVTQSPTHLIKTRGQQVTLRCSPISGHKSVSWYQQVLGQGPQFIFQYYEKEERGRGNFPDRFSARQFPNYSSELNVNALLLGDSALYLCASSPRETGELFFGEGSRLTVL.

This sequence joins TRBV19 and TRBJ2-5; tentatively, D is TRBD2 (5 bases). Germline V gives CDR1 LNHDA, CDR2 SQIVND (reference sequence). The V end lost 6 bases, the J end lost 4 bases, and 18 bases lay between the germline ends. The CDR3 consists of 15 residues. Here the CDR3 DNA reads TGTGCCAGTAGCCATTGGTCTAGCTACGTAGAGACCCAGTACTTC. Protein: CASSHWSSYVETQYF.

The gene calls are TRBV5-4 and TRBJ1-5; 7 nucleotides line up with TRBD1. V gave up 4 bases and J gave up 0 bases; unmatched junction bases: 10. Per germline, CDR1 SGHNT and CDR2 YYREEE (reference sequence). This CDR3 spans 17 amino acids. The CDR3 nucleotides read TGTGCCAGCAGCCCGTTGATCAGGGGGATTAGCAATCAGCCCCAGCATTTT. It encodes CASSPLIRGISNQPQHF.

J is TRBJ2-7 and V is TRBV30, with D perhaps TRBD1 (5 bases). CDR3 length equals 17 residues. Germline loops: CDR1 GTSNPN, CDR2 SVGIG (reference sequence). The V end lost 4 bases, the J end lost 7 bases, and 29 bases lay between the germline ends. CDR3 sequence (DNA): TGTGCCTGGACCACCCAACACTGGGCAGGGTCGACTCGGGAGCAGTACTTC. This codes for CAWTTQHWAGSTREQYF.

The chain is built from TRBV19 and TRBJ2-3, with TRBD1 matching 9 bases. Per the germline V gene, CDR1 is LNHDA and CDR2 is SQIVND (reference sequence). The J segment lost 1 base and the V segment lost 9 bases, leaving 5 bases of the junction unmatched. This CDR3 comprises 14 residues. The CDR3 coding sequence is TGTGCCAGCCATAACAGGGGGCGCACAGATACGCAGTATTTT. Translated: CASHNRGRTDTQYF.

V is TRBV10-3 and J is TRBJ2-7; a weak D match, TRBD1 (5 bases). This CDR3 comprises 11 residues. Deletions cut 5 bases from V and 5 bases from J, with 7 bases between. CDR1 is ENHRY, CDR2 SYGVKD, per germline. CDR3 residues: CAISPGNEQYF. CDR3 nucleotide sequence: TGTGCCATCAGTCCAGGGAACGAGCAGTACTTC.

This rearrangement joins TRBV27 to TRBJ1-1; D uncertain. CDR3 length: 13 residues. V shed 2 bases and J shed 1 base, with 5 bases lying between them. CDR1 is MNHEY and CDR2 is SMNVEV in the germline V gene (reference sequence). Here the CDR3 reads CASSLRGNTEAFF. The CDR3 region has the DNA TGTGCCAGCAGTTTACGGGGGAACACTGAAGCTTTCTTT.

The chain has TRBV9 and TRBJ1-4; possible D gene TRBD1, 5 bases. Trimming took off 0 bases at V and 6 bases at J, with 9 bases between the two ends. The CDR3 has 14 amino acids. Germline CDR1 reads SGDLS; CDR2 reads YYNGEE. For the CDR3, the DNA is TGTGCCAGCAGCGTAGGTCAGGGTTATGAAAAACTGTTTTTT. Its protein product is CASSVGQGYEKLFF.

The chain employs TRBV19 and TRBJ1-1; D gene ambiguous. Germline V gene lookup returns CDR1 LNHDA and CDR2 SQIVND (reference sequence). The CDR3 extends over 13 amino acids. V was pared by 3 bases and J by 1 base, with 6 bases between. The CDR3 DNA sequence: TGTGCCAGTAGTATCCGACGGAACACTGAAGCTTTCTTT. It translates to CASSIRRNTEAFF. Full variable domain (rest looked up from reference TRBV19 and TRBJ1-1): DGGITQSPKYLFRKEGQNVTLSCEQNLNHDAMYWYRQDPGQGLRLIYYSQIVNDFQKGDIAEGYSVSREKKESFPLTVTSAQKNPTAFYLCASSIRRNTEAFFGQGTRLTVV.

The genes are TRBV27 and TRBJ2-2; 8 nucleotides align to TRBD1. This CDR3 comprises 16 residues. Germline values: CDR1 MNHEY, CDR2 SMNVEV (reference sequence). The J segment lost 1 base and the V segment lost 6 bases, leaving 7 bases of the junction unmatched. The CDR3 DNA is TGTGCCAGCAGAAAAGGACAGGGCATGAACACCGGGGAGCTGTTTTTT. Translation gives CASRKGQGMNTGELFF.

In this sample, this clone turned up once. Other nucleotide sequences in the sample specify the same CDR3. The chain has TRBV5-4 and TRBJ2-3; D possibly corresponds to TRBD2 (6 bases). The ends were cut back, 2 bases at V and 4 bases at J, with 8 bases in the middle. Germline lookup yields CDR1 SGHNT and CDR2 YYREEE (reference sequence). CDR3 size: 13 residues. DNA for the CDR3: TGTGCCAGCAGCTTAGGAGGGGCAGATACGCAGTATTTT. It yields the protein CASSLGGADTQYF.

CDR3 coding DNA: TGCAGCGTTGAAGGCGGGACTAGCGGAAACAATGAGCAGTTCTTC. This sequence encodes CSVEGGTSGNNEQFF. The chain joins TRBV29-1 to TRBJ2-1; TRBD2 matches at 11 bases. The ends lost 1 base at V and 5 bases at J; junction bases unmatched: 4. CDR1 is SQVTM, CDR2 ANQGSEA, per germline. The CDR3 is 15 amino acids.

The gene calls are TRBV5-4 and TRBJ2-7, with TRBD1 identical over 9 bases. CDR1 SGHNT and CDR2 YYREEE come from the germline V gene (reference sequence). This CDR3 has 13 amino acids. V trimming: 5 bases; J trimming: 5 bases; junction bases outside the gene matches: 5. The CDR3 region has the DNA TGTGCCAGCAGGGCAACAGGGGGCCACGAGCAGTACTTC. Encoded protein: CASRATGGHEQYF.

The chain carries TRBV28 and TRBJ2-1, with a tentative D call TRBD2 (5 bases). The V end was cut by 2 bases, the J end by 0 bases, with 11 bases between. The germline CDR1 and CDR2 sequences are MDHEN and SYDVKM. This CDR3 region has 16 residues. CDR3 region: CASSLSTRGSYNEQFF. In DNA, the CDR3 is TGTGCCAGCAGTTTAAGTACCCGGGGCTCCTACAATGAGCAGTTCTTC.

CDR3 region: CASSSRGRGTGGSVWGYTF. CDR3 nucleotide sequence: TGTGCCAGCAGCTCCAGGGGTCGAGGGACAGGGGGTTCTGTCTGGGGCTACACCTTC. The chain carries TRBV11-2 and TRBJ1-2; 11 bases agree with TRBD1. V was clipped by 4 bases and J by 8 bases; unmatched bases: 21. Germline assignment: CDR1 SGHAT and CDR2 FQNNGV. This CDR3 region has 19 residues. Full variable domain (outside the CDR3, taken from reference TRBV11-2 and TRBJ1-2): EAGVAQSPRYKIIEKRQSVAFWCNPISGHATLYWYQQILGQGPKLLIQFQNNGVVDDSQLPKDRFSAERLKGVDSTLKIQPAKLEDSAVYLCASSSRGRGTGGSVWGYTFGSGTRLTVV.

The chain has TRBV11-2 and TRBJ2-7; TRBD1 or TRBD2 may be the D gene (5 bases each). With 1 base removed from V and 0 bases from J, the gap between germline ends came to 10 bases. This CDR3 spans 15 amino acids. Per germline, CDR1 SGHAT and CDR2 FQNNGV. The CDR3 region is CASSLVGTSSYEQYF. For the CDR3, the DNA is TGTGCCAGCAGCTTAGTAGGGACCAGCTCCTACGAGCAGTACTTC. The whole variable domain, filled in from reference TRBV11-2 and TRBJ2-7, reads EAGVAQSPRYKIIEKRQSVAFWCNPISGHATLYWYQQILGQGPKLLIQFQNNGVVDDSQLPKDRFSAERLKGVDSTLKIQPAKLEDSAVYLCASSLVGTSSYEQYFGPGTRLTVT.

The chain couples TRBV19 to TRBJ2-1, with 16 positions matching TRBD2. CDR3 length: 20 amino acids. J was trimmed by 4 bases and V by 5 bases; bases with no gene match: 14. Germline assignment: CDR1 LNHDA and CDR2 SQIVND (reference sequence). CDR3 DNA sequence: TGTGCCAGTAGTCCCCGGGGGACTAGCGGGAGGGCCGGAGGTTACAATGAGCAGTTCTTC. It yields the protein CASSPRGTSGRAGGYNEQFF.

The V and J genes are TRBV28 and TRBJ2-1; no reliable D call. The germline gives CDR1 MDHEN, CDR2 SYDVKM. The CDR3 extends over 14 amino acids. The V end lost 5 bases, the J end lost 4 bases, and 12 bases lay between the germline ends. This CDR3 is CASSVSLDYNEQFF. The CDR3 coding sequence is TGTGCCAGCAGTGTCAGCCTAGATTACAATGAGCAGTTCTTC.

In its sample, this clone was seen a few times. The gene calls are TRBV6-6 and TRBJ2-7; D assignment may be TRBD1 or TRBD2 (5 bases each). The germline V gene has CDR1 MNHNY and CDR2 SVGAGI (reference sequence). This CDR3 is built from 13 residues. The V end lost 11 bases, the J end lost 7 bases, and 21 bases lay between the germline ends. The CDR3 region has the DNA TGTGCCGGTTCCGGGGCCGAGAGAGGGGAGCAGTACTTC. It encodes CAGSGAERGEQYF.

The chain employs TRBV5-5 and TRBJ1-2, with 10 bases lining up with TRBD1. The CDR3 is made up of 14 amino acids. Losses at the gene ends were 3 bases for V and 5 bases for J; bases not matched to a gene: 4. In germline, CDR1 is SGHKS, CDR2 YYEKEE (reference sequence). This CDR3 is CASSSGTGAYGYTF. The DNA for the CDR3 is TGTGCCAGCAGCTCAGGGACAGGGGCGTATGGCTACACCTTC.

DNA for the CDR3: TGTGCCAGCAGCGTAACGAAATCCAATGAGCAGTTCTTC. Translating gives CASSVTKSNEQFF. The rearrangement joins TRBV9 to TRBJ2-1; D is uncertain. CDR1 is SGDLS and CDR2 is YYNGEE in the germline V gene. The CDR3 has 13 amino acids. Trimming stripped 1 base from V and 6 bases from J, with 8 bases between.

This clone was seen just once. The CDR3 reads CASSLASGTHNEQFF. The CDR3, as DNA: TGTGCCAGCAGCTTGGCTAGCGGGACCCACAATGAGCAGTTCTTC. The chain joins TRBV5-4 to TRBJ2-1, with TRBD2 matching over 9 bases. The germline CDR1 and CDR2 sequences are SGHNT and YYREEE (reference sequence). Losses at the gene ends were 0 bases for V and 5 bases for J; bases not matched to a gene: 3. The CDR3 length is 15 residues.